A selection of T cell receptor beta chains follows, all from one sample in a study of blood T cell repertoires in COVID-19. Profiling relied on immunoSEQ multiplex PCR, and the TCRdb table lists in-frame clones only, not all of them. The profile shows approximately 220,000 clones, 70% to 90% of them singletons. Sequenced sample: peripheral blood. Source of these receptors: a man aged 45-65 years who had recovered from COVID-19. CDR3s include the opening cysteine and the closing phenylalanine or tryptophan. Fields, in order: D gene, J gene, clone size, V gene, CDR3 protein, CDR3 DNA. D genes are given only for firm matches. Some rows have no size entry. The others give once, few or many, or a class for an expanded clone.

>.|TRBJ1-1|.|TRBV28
CASTWGGSDTEAFF
TGTGCCAGCACCTGGGGGGGGTCTGACACTGAAGCTTTCTTT
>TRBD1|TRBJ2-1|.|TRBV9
CASGTAYSYNEQFF
TGTGCCAGCGGGACAGCCTACTCCTACAATGAGCAGTTCTTC
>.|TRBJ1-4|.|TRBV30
CAWSVQWEKLFF
TGTGCCTGGAGTGTACAGTGGGAAAAACTGTTTTTT
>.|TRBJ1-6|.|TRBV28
CASSLQGSPLHF
TGTGCCAGCAGTTTACAGGGGTCACCCCTCCACTTT
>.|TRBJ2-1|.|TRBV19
CASSIDRGNEQFF
TGTGCCAGTAGTATAGATCGAGGAAATGAGCAGTTCTTC
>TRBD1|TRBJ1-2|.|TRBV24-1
CATSDPTGVVNGYTF
TGTGCCACCAGTGATCCTACAGGGGTCGTTAATGGCTACACCTTC
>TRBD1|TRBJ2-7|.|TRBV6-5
CASRPTGGSSYEQYF
TGTGCCAGCAGACCCACAGGGGGCTCCTCCTACGAGCAGTACTTC
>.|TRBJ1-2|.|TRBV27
CASSLGGNYGYTF
TGTGCCAGCAGTCTCGGGGGTAACTATGGCTACACCTTC
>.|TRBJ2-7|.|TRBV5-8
CASSGFYEQYF
TGTGCCAGCAGCGGCTTCTACGAGCAGTACTTC
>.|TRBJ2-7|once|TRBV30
CAWSVQVTEQYF
TGTGCCTGGAGTGTACAGGTAACCGAGCAGTACTTC
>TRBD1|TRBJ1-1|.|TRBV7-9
CASSLESGGTEAFF
TGTGCCAGCAGCTTAGAATCAGGGGGCACTGAAGCTTTCTTT
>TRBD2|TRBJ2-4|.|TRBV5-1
CASSLPGTNKNIQYF
TGCGCCAGCAGCTTGCCCGGGACTAACAAAAACATTCAGTACTTC
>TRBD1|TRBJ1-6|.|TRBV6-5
CASSPMTGNNSPLHF
TGTGCCAGCAGCCCAATGACAGGGAACAATTCACCCCTCCACTTT
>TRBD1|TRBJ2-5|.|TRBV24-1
CATSDRLTGLLETQYF
TGTGCCACCAGTGATCGCCTGACAGGGCTTTTAGAGACCCAGTACTTC
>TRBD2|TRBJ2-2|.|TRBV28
CASSFIGRGRVYANTGELFF
TGTGCCAGCAGTTTCATCGGTCGCGGGAGGGTTTACGCGAACACCGGGGAGCTGTTTTTT
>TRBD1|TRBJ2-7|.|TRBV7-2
CASSAWGQYSYEQYF
TGTGCCAGCAGCGCATGGGGACAGTACTCCTACGAGCAGTACTTC
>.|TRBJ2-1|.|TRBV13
CASSPLSGPYNEQFF
TGTGCCAGCAGCCCCCTCAGCGGGCCCTACAATGAGCAGTTCTTC
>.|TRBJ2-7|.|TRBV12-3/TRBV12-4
CASSIRDEQYF
TGTGCCAGCAGTATCAGGGACGAGCAGTACTTC
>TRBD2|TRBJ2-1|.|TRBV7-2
CASSLMGLATNEQFF
TGTGCCAGCAGCTTAATGGGACTAGCGACCAATGAGCAGTTCTTC
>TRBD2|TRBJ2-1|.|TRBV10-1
CASSASGNIDNEQFF
TGCGCCAGCAGTGCCAGCGGGAATATCGACAATGAGCAGTTCTTC
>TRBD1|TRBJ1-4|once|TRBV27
CASSDTGTGSEKLFF
TGTGCCAGCAGTGACACCGGGACAGGGAGTGAAAAACTGTTTTTT
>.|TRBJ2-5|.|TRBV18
CASSSYQETQYF
TGTGCCAGCTCATCGTACCAAGAGACCCAGTACTTC
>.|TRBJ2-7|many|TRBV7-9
CASSWSSSREQYF
TGTGCCAGCAGCTGGTCATCCTCGCGAGAGCAGTACTTC